The entry below describes one T cell receptor (beta chain). This sample was included in a study of cytomegalovirus exposure and HLA in healthy donors. With V trimmed by 5 bases and J by 5 bases, 6 bases remained unmatched. Per the germline V gene, CDR1 is MNHNS and CDR2 is SASEGT. The CDR3 extends over 14 amino acids. The PCR used 60 Vbeta and 13 Jbeta primers. TCRdb's copy holds only in-frame clones and misses some; the assay was immunoSEQ multiplex PCR. The sample has roughly 160,000 clones, 65% to 85% seen once. Input material: PBMCs. The V call is TRBV6-1, the J call TRBJ1-2; the match to TRBD1 covers 9 bases. This receptor was obtained from a man in his sixties in good health and CMV-seronegative. The CDR3 is CASSRDREEYGYTF. CDR3 nucleotide sequence: TGTGCCAGCAGTAGGGACAGGGAGGAGTATGGCTACACCTTC.